Listed below are T cell receptor beta chains from one sample, sequenced in a study of CD8 T cells in Susac syndrome. TCRdb recomputed calls from the immunoSEQ multiplex PCR reads with MiXCR, one row per CDR3 protein. The sample lists about 60,000 distinct CDR3 sequences, 94% occurring once. The sequenced sample was CD8+ T cells from PBMCs. These receptors came from a human donor with multiple sclerosis. CDR3s include the opening cysteine and the closing phenylalanine or tryptophan. Each record gives: CDR3 DNA, CDR3 protein, J gene, D gene, clone size, V gene. The D gene is left open where the match is weak. A clone size is listed for some rows: how often the clone was seen (once, few, many), or a class if it is expanded.

CDR3nt: TGTGCCAGCAGCTTCAGACAGGGGCAGGGGGATGCTGAAGCTTTCTTT; CDR3aa: CASSFRQGQGDAEAFF; j_gene: TRBJ1-1; d_gene: TRBD1; abundance: -; v_gene: TRBV9
CDR3nt: TGTGCCACCAGTGAACGCGCCGGGACGGTCACAGATACGCAGTATTTT; CDR3aa: CATSERAGTVTDTQYF; j_gene: TRBJ2-3; d_gene: -; abundance: -; v_gene: TRBV24-1
CDR3nt: TGCGCCAGCAGACCACCGACGTGGATGGAGACCCAGTACTTC; CDR3aa: CASRPPTWMETQYF; j_gene: TRBJ2-5; d_gene: -; abundance: -; v_gene: TRBV23-1
CDR3nt: TGCAGTGCTAGAGAGGACACGCCTGGGGGGTTCTTC; CDR3aa: CSAREDTPGGFF; j_gene: TRBJ2-1; d_gene: -; abundance: -; v_gene: TRBV20-1
CDR3nt: TGTGCCTGGAGTTCGGACGGAGCCGACGAGCAGTACTTC; CDR3aa: CAWSSDGADEQYF; j_gene: TRBJ2-7; d_gene: -; abundance: -; v_gene: TRBV30
CDR3nt: TGTGCCAGCAGTTCCTACACTGAAGCTTTCTTT; CDR3aa: CASSSYTEAFF; j_gene: TRBJ1-1; d_gene: -; abundance: few; v_gene: TRBV27
CDR3nt: TGTGCCAGTCAAAGGTCGCAGGGAAGCACAGATACGCAGTATTTT; CDR3aa: CASQRSQGSTDTQYF; j_gene: TRBJ2-3; d_gene: -; abundance: -; v_gene: TRBV7-6
CDR3nt: TGTGCCAGTAGTATGACAGGGAGCTCCTACGAGCAGTACTTC; CDR3aa: CASSMTGSSYEQYF; j_gene: TRBJ2-7; d_gene: TRBD1; abundance: -; v_gene: TRBV19
CDR3nt: TGTGCCAGCAGCCATGAAACTAGCGGGAGTCCCTACGAGCAGTACTTC; CDR3aa: CASSHETSGSPYEQYF; j_gene: TRBJ2-7; d_gene: TRBD2; abundance: -; v_gene: TRBV3-1
CDR3nt: TGTGCCAGCAGTGAAGACGGGGGGAGCAATCAGCCCCAGCATTTT; CDR3aa: CASSEDGGSNQPQHF; j_gene: TRBJ1-5; d_gene: -; abundance: -; v_gene: TRBV6-1
CDR3nt: TGCGCCAGCAGCTTTTTGGTGCTAGCGGGAGGGAGCTCCTACAATGAGCAGTTCTTC; CDR3aa: CASSFLVLAGGSSYNEQFF; j_gene: TRBJ2-1; d_gene: TRBD2; abundance: -; v_gene: TRBV5-1
CDR3nt: TGTGCCAGCAGTCATCCGGGGGGGAACTATGGCTACACCTTC; CDR3aa: CASSHPGGNYGYTF; j_gene: TRBJ1-2; d_gene: -; abundance: -; v_gene: TRBV7-2
CDR3nt: TGCAGCGTTGAAGGACTAGCGGGATCCTACAATGAGCAGTTCTTC; CDR3aa: CSVEGLAGSYNEQFF; j_gene: TRBJ2-1; d_gene: TRBD2; abundance: -; v_gene: TRBV29-1
CDR3nt: TGCAGCGTTCAGGGACAGGGCAATGAGCAGTTCTTC; CDR3aa: CSVQGQGNEQFF; j_gene: TRBJ2-1; d_gene: TRBD1; abundance: -; v_gene: TRBV29-1
CDR3nt: TGCGCCAGCAGCCGGCTAGATGGGGGTTTCTCCTCTGAGCAGTTCTTC; CDR3aa: CASSRLDGGFSSEQFF; j_gene: TRBJ2-1; d_gene: -; abundance: -; v_gene: TRBV4-3
CDR3nt: TGTGCCAGTAGTCCAGGGGTCGAGGAGCCCCAGCATTTT; CDR3aa: CASSPGVEEPQHF; j_gene: TRBJ1-5; d_gene: -; abundance: -; v_gene: TRBV19
CDR3nt: TGCAGCGTTAGGTTCGCCGGGGAGCTGTTTTTT; CDR3aa: CSVRFAGELFF; j_gene: TRBJ2-2; d_gene: -; abundance: -; v_gene: TRBV29-1
CDR3nt: TGCAGCGTTGAAGATCAGTCCGGGTATGAGCAGTTCTTC; CDR3aa: CSVEDQSGYEQFF; j_gene: TRBJ2-1; d_gene: -; abundance: -; v_gene: TRBV29-1
CDR3nt: TGTGCCAGCAAGGACAGGCCGAACACTGAAGCTTTCTTT; CDR3aa: CASKDRPNTEAFF; j_gene: TRBJ1-1; d_gene: TRBD1; abundance: -; v_gene: TRBV7-3
CDR3nt: TGTGCCAGCAGCGTAGAATCCCCCGCACTGAACACTGAAGCTTTCTTT; CDR3aa: CASSVESPALNTEAFF; j_gene: TRBJ1-1; d_gene: -; abundance: -; v_gene: TRBV9
CDR3nt: TGTGCCAGCAGTTACCTGTATACCGGGGAGCTGTTTTTT; CDR3aa: CASSYLYTGELFF; j_gene: TRBJ2-2; d_gene: -; abundance: -; v_gene: TRBV6-5
CDR3nt: TGTGCCAGCAGCGCGGGTGGAGGTGAAGCTTTCTTT; CDR3aa: CASSAGGGEAFF; j_gene: TRBJ1-1; d_gene: -; abundance: -; v_gene: TRBV6-5
CDR3nt: TGCAGCGCACCGGGACAGGGGCTAATTGAGCAGTTCTTC; CDR3aa: CSAPGQGLIEQFF; j_gene: TRBJ2-1; d_gene: TRBD1; abundance: -; v_gene: TRBV29-1
CDR3nt: TGTGCCAGCAGTTCCTCGACTAGGGTGCAGTTCTTC; CDR3aa: CASSSSTRVQFF; j_gene: TRBJ2-1; d_gene: -; abundance: once; v_gene: TRBV13
CDR3nt: TGTGCCAGCAGCTTGACGGACTACACCTACAATGAGCAGTTCTTC; CDR3aa: CASSLTDYTYNEQFF; j_gene: TRBJ2-1; d_gene: -; abundance: once; v_gene: TRBV5-6
CDR3nt: TGCGCCAGCAGCCCACGGACATTCCAAGAGACCCAGTACTTC; CDR3aa: CASSPRTFQETQYF; j_gene: TRBJ2-5; d_gene: -; abundance: -; v_gene: TRBV4-3
CDR3nt: TGTGCCAGTATCGCGACAGGTTCCTTGAACACTGAAGCTTTCTTT; CDR3aa: CASIATGSLNTEAFF; j_gene: TRBJ1-1; d_gene: -; abundance: -; v_gene: TRBV19
CDR3nt: TGCAGTGCTCCCCGTGACCGAGAGGACTATGGCTACACCTTC; CDR3aa: CSAPRDREDYGYTF; j_gene: TRBJ1-2; d_gene: -; abundance: once; v_gene: TRBV20-1
CDR3nt: TGTGCCAGCACCCCGCCGGGGGGGACCACCTCGAGGACTGAAGCTTTCTTT; CDR3aa: CASTPPGGTTSRTEAFF; j_gene: TRBJ1-1; d_gene: -; abundance: -; v_gene: TRBV7-9
CDR3nt: TGTGCCAGCAGCCAAGATCAAACAGACGCCTATGGCTACACCTTC; CDR3aa: CASSQDQTDAYGYTF; j_gene: TRBJ1-2; d_gene: -; abundance: -; v_gene: TRBV3-1
CDR3nt: TGTGCCACCAGTGTGGGGGGGAGTGAGCAGTTCTTC; CDR3aa: CATSVGGSEQFF; j_gene: TRBJ2-1; d_gene: TRBD2; abundance: -; v_gene: TRBV24-1
CDR3nt: TGTGCCAGCAGCTTAGACGGAGATACGCAGTATTTT; CDR3aa: CASSLDGDTQYF; j_gene: TRBJ2-3; d_gene: -; abundance: -; v_gene: TRBV13